This T cell receptor beta chain was recovered during a study of blood T cell repertoires in COVID-19. Study details: Whether acute or convalescent, the COVID-19 samples came from the United States, Italy and Spain. Nucleic acid was either cDNA or gDNA, and it came from T cells, B-cell-depleted T cells, or PBMCs.

Trimming stripped 4 bases from V and 4 bases from J, with 8 bases between. There are 11 residues in the CDR3. The germline gives CDR1 DFQATT, CDR2 SNEGSKA (reference sequence). This clone was seen more than once but under ten times. Original methodology: It was from reference gene primer amplification that nucleated cell counts were estimated. Method: immunoSEQ multiplex PCR; TCRdb's copy keeps in-frame clones and lacks some. V and J calls and clone size are copied from that table; D and trimming were computed from the DNA. The sample shows about 150,000 clones, 65% to 85% of them seen only once. The clonotype comes from a woman between 50 and 59 years old with acute or convalescent COVID-19. The rearrangement links TRBV20-1 to TRBJ2-7, with D possibly matching TRBD1 (5 bases). Sequencing input: peripheral blood. CDR3 residues: CSATDRYEQYF. DNA of the CDR3: TGCAGTGCTACCGACAGATACGAGCAGTACTTC.